Listed below are T cell receptor beta chains from one sample, sequenced in a study of human T cells and chemical hapten exposure. Each CDR3 protein gets one entry after TCRdb re-called the RACE reads with MiXCR. The sample shows 35,000 to 45,000 distinct CDR3 sequences, roughly 10% of them seen only once. The source material was whole blood, sampled in connection with sensitization to the hapten diphenylcyclopropenone (DPC). These receptors were taken from a woman in her thirties with alopecia areata. Some clones in this sample may be carry-over from other donors' samples. CDR3s include the opening cysteine and the closing phenylalanine or tryptophan. The order of the fields is J gene, clone size, V gene, D gene, CDR3 DNA, CDR3 protein. D genes are given only for firm matches. A row's size may be missing; if present it is once, few, many or a size class.

J: TRBJ2-6
size: -
V: TRBV18
D: -
DNA: TGTGCCAGCTCACGGATTCCTGTGGGGACAAGTAGCTCTGGGGCCAACGTCCTGACTTTC
CDR3: CASSRIPVGTSSSGANVLTF

J: TRBJ2-2
size: medium-sized
V: TRBV7-8
D: TRBD1
DNA: TGTGCCAGCAGGGGACAGGGAACCGGGGAGCTGTTTTTT
CDR3: CASRGQGTGELFF

J: TRBJ1-5
size: few
V: TRBV28
D: TRBD1
DNA: TGTGCCAGCAGACTCACAGGGGGCGCCTCCAATCAGCCCCAGCATTTT
CDR3: CASRLTGGASNQPQHF

J: TRBJ2-5
size: -
V: TRBV4-1
D: -
DNA: TGCGCCAGCAGCTCACAGCGTCAAGAGACCCAGTACTTC
CDR3: CASSSQRQETQYF

J: TRBJ2-1
size: many
V: TRBV27
D: -
DNA: TGTGCCAGCAGGGGCCACACCTACAATGAGCAGTTCTTC
CDR3: CASRGHTYNEQFF

J: TRBJ1-2
size: -
V: TRBV18
D: TRBD1
DNA: TGTGCCAGCTCACCCGTCCTTCTGGGACAGAACTATGGCTACACCTTC
CDR3: CASSPVLLGQNYGYTF

J: TRBJ2-7
size: -
V: TRBV7-2
D: -
DNA: TGTGCCAGCAGCTTAGCGCAGGTAGCGAGACACGAGCAGTACTTC
CDR3: CASSLAQVARHEQYF

J: TRBJ2-4
size: -
V: TRBV2
D: -
DNA: TGTGCCAGCACGAGGGCGGAGAACATTCAGTACTTC
CDR3: CASTRAENIQYF

J: TRBJ1-5
size: many
V: TRBV19
D: -
DNA: TGTGCCAGTACGGGCTGGGTAAATCGGCCCCAGCATTTT
CDR3: CASTGWVNRPQHF

J: TRBJ1-5
size: -
V: TRBV5-4
D: TRBD1
DNA: TGTGCCAGCAGCTCAGGGGGAGGTCAGCCCCAGCATTTT
CDR3: CASSSGGGQPQHF

J: TRBJ1-2
size: few
V: TRBV12-3/TRBV12-4
D: TRBD1
DNA: TGTGCCAGCAGGTCAACAGGGGTCAGCTATGGCTACACCTTC
CDR3: CASRSTGVSYGYTF

J: TRBJ1-3
size: few
V: TRBV28
D: -
DNA: TGTGCCAGCAGTCCTTGGGATGGAAACACCATATATTTT
CDR3: CASSPWDGNTIYF

J: TRBJ2-1
size: many
V: TRBV21-1
D: -
DNA: TGTGCCAGCAGCAAAATTCGTTGTAATGAGCAGTTCTTC
CDR3: CASSKIRCNEQFF

J: TRBJ2-7
size: -
V: TRBV29-1
D: -
DNA: TGCAGCGTTGAAGAGACCGACGAGCAGTACTTC
CDR3: CSVEETDEQYF

J: TRBJ2-6
size: many
V: TRBV6-5
D: -
DNA: TGTGCCAGCAGTTCCTCTGGGGCCAACGTCCTGACTTTC
CDR3: CASSSSGANVLTF

J: TRBJ2-1
size: -
V: TRBV5-1
D: TRBD2
DNA: TGCGCCAGCAGCTACGAATTAGCGGGGGGGCACAATGAGCAGTTCTTC
CDR3: CASSYELAGGHNEQFF

J: TRBJ2-1
size: -
V: TRBV11-1
D: TRBD2
DNA: TGTGCCAGCAGTCTGTCAGGTGGCGGGGGGCCCTACAATGAGCAGTTCTTC
CDR3: CASSLSGGGGPYNEQFF

J: TRBJ2-7
size: few
V: TRBV19
D: -
DNA: TGTGCCAGTAGTATAGATCGACTAGCCTACGAGCAGTACTTC
CDR3: CASSIDRLAYEQYF

J: TRBJ2-5
size: few
V: TRBV6-5
D: TRBD1
DNA: TGTGCCAGCAGCCCCCGACCGGGACAGGGGGAGACCCAGTACTTC
CDR3: CASSPRPGQGETQYF

J: TRBJ2-7
size: few
V: TRBV5-1
D: TRBD1
DNA: TGCGCCAGCAGCCAACACTCAGGGGGCGCTTACGAGCAGTACTTC
CDR3: CASSQHSGGAYEQYF

J: TRBJ2-1
size: -
V: TRBV5-1
D: TRBD2
DNA: TGCGCCAGCAGCTTGGCTGGAACTACGACTAGCCGCAATGAGCAGTTCTTC
CDR3: CASSLAGTTTSRNEQFF

J: TRBJ2-7
size: few
V: TRBV7-2
D: TRBD1
DNA: TGTGCCAGCAGCTTAGCACGGACAGGGGACGAGCAGTACTTC
CDR3: CASSLARTGDEQYF

J: TRBJ1-5
size: -
V: TRBV10-3
D: -
DNA: TGTGCCATCAGTGAGTCGGATCTAGGGTCTCCTCGTCAGCCCCAGCATTTT
CDR3: CAISESDLGSPRQPQHF

J: TRBJ2-3
size: few
V: TRBV7-6
D: -
DNA: TGTGCCAGCAGCTTAGGGCCTGGTGATACGCAGTATTTT
CDR3: CASSLGPGDTQYF

J: TRBJ2-5
size: -
V: TRBV21-1
D: -
DNA: TGTGCCAGCTCTCATGCCCAGTACTTC
CDR3: CASSHAQYF

J: TRBJ2-3
size: -
V: TRBV29-1
D: -
DNA: TGCAGCGTTGGACAGGGAGGTGATACGCAGTATTTT
CDR3: CSVGQGGDTQYF

J: TRBJ2-3
size: few
V: TRBV6-5
D: TRBD2
DNA: TGTGCCAGCAGTCCCGGACTAGCTACAGATACGCAGTATTTT
CDR3: CASSPGLATDTQYF

J: TRBJ1-5
size: -
V: TRBV6-6
D: -
DNA: TGTGCCAGTTTGGGGGGAAGCAATCAGCCCCAGCATTTT
CDR3: CASLGGSNQPQHF

J: TRBJ2-1
size: -
V: TRBV20-1
D: -
DNA: TGCAGTGCTAGTACCGGAGTGATCTCCTACAATGAGCAGTTCTTC
CDR3: CSASTGVISYNEQFF